This T cell receptor beta chain stems from a study of blood T cell repertoires in COVID-19. As for the study in general: The study drew acute and convalescent COVID-19 samples from the United States, Italy and Spain.

TCRdb's table, derived via immunoSEQ multiplex PCR, lists solely in-frame clones and lacks some. The table records about 120,000 clones, around 81% of them present only once. With 2 bases removed from V and 1 base from J, the gap between germline ends came to 8 bases. The CDR3 spans 14 residues. The germline V gene encodes CDR1 SGHTA and CDR2 FQGNSA. J is TRBJ1-2 and V is TRBV7-2; D is unclear. This TCR was sampled from a man between 65 and 80 years old with acute or convalescent COVID-19. The material sequenced was peripheral blood. CDR3 loop: CASSLIVGNYGYTF. CDR3 nucleotide sequence: TGTGCCAGCAGCTTAATAGTCGGTAACTATGGCTACACCTTC. The variable domain in full, completed from reference TRBV7-2 and TRBJ1-2, reads GAGVSQSPSNKVTEKGKDVELRCDPISGHTALYWYRQSLGQGLEFLIYFQGNSAPDKSGLPSDRFSAERTGGSVSTLTIQRTQQEDSAVYLCASSLIVGNYGYTFGSGTRLTVV.